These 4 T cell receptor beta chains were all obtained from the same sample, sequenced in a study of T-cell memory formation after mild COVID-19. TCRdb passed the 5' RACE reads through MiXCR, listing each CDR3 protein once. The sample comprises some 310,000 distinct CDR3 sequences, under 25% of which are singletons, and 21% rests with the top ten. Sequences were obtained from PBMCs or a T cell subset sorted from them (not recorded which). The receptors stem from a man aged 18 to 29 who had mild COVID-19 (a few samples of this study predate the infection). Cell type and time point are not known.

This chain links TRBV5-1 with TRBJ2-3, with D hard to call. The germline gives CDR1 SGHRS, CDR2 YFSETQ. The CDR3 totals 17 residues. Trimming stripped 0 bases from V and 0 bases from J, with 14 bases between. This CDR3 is CASSLAANPPSTDTQYF. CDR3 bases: TGCGCCAGCAGCTTGGCCGCAAACCCCCCTAGCACAGATACGCAGTATTTT.

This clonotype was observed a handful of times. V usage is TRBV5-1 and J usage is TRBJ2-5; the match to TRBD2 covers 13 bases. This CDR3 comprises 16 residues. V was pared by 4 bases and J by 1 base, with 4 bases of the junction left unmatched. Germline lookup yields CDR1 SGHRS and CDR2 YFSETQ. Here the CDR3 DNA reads TGCGCCAGCAGCCCGGGACTAGCGGGGACCCAAGAGACCCAGTACTTC. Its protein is CASSPGLAGTQETQYF.

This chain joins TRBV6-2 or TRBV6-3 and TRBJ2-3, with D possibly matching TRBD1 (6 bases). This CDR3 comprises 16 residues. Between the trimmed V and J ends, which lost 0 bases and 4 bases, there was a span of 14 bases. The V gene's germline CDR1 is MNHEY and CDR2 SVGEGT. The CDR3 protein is CASSYSLDGGPDTQYF. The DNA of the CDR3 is TGTGCCAGCAGTTACTCGCTAGATGGGGGCCCAGATACGCAGTATTTT.

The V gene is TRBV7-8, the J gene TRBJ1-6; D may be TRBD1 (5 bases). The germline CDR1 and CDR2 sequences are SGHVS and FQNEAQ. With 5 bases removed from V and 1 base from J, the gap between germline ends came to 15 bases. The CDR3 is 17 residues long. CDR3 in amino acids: CASSQRGVGSYNSPLHF. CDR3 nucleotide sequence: TGTGCCAGCAGCCAACGAGGGGTTGGTTCCTATAATTCACCCCTCCACTTT.